Each of the 5 T cell receptor beta chains below was sequenced from the same sample in a study of persistence of HIV-infected CD4 T cells. Lysates of CMV-infected fibroblasts at 10 ug/mL stimulated these cells. Sorted nonresponding memory CD4+ T cells were CD40L-negative, CD69-negative, CD45RO-high. Their antigens remain unidentified. The immunoSEQ assay was version 4, run in survey mode. The data were produced by immunoSEQ multiplex PCR, yet TCRdb's version contains in-frame clones alone and is incomplete. This sample yields roughly 28,000 clones, of which roughly three quarters are seen a single time; 0.81% belongs to the top ten. The specimen was CD4+ T cells sorted from PBMCs after approximately 19-hour stimulation, collected from a patient who received antiretroviral therapy. These receptors originate from an adult woman with HIV who was CMV-seropositive.

This chain links TRBV6-5 with TRBJ2-1; 8 positions match TRBD2. CDR1 and CDR2 (germline): MNHEY, SVGAGI. The CDR3 length is 14 residues. The V segment lost 6 bases and the J segment 4 bases; nucleotides outside the gene matches: 5. This chain's CDR3 is CASRPGGTYNEQFF. CDR3 DNA: TGTGCCAGCAGGCCGGGGGGGACGTACAATGAGCAGTTCTTC.

This clone has just one count. This chain links TRBV5-1 with TRBJ2-7, with no clear D. Trimming pared 3 bases from V and 5 bases from J, leaving 15 bases between. Germline CDR1 SGHRS, CDR2 YFSETQ. This CDR3 comprises 14 residues. CDR3 loop: CASSSIGRLNEQYF. CDR3 DNA sequence: TGCGCCAGCAGCTCTATTGGGCGGTTGAACGAGCAGTACTTC.

The rearrangement uses TRBV6-5 and TRBJ2-1, with D possibly being TRBD1 or TRBD2 (6 bases each). CDR1 MNHEY and CDR2 SVGAGI come from the germline V gene. V was clipped by 8 bases and J by 2 bases, with 10 bases between them. The CDR3 totals 13 residues. The CDR3 sequence: CASLGGTYNEQFF. The CDR3 region has the DNA TGTGCCAGCCTAGGGGGGACCTACAATGAGCAGTTCTTC.

The V and J genes are TRBV30 and TRBJ2-5, with D perhaps matching TRBD1 (6 bases). Trimming removed 3 bases at V and 1 base at J, with 9 bases between. This CDR3 is 13 amino acids long. Germline loops: CDR1 GTSNPN, CDR2 SVGIG (reference sequence). This chain's CDR3 is CAWRLGGQETQYF. The CDR3 DNA is TGTGCCTGGAGATTAGGGGGCCAAGAGACCCAGTACTTC.

V and J are TRBV12-3 or TRBV12-4 and TRBJ1-1; D gene unclear. This CDR3 is built from 12 residues. The ends were cut back, 5 bases at V and 6 bases at J, with 10 bases in the middle. The CDR3 loop reads CASSHHVPEAFF. For the CDR3, the DNA is TGTGCCAGCAGTCACCACGTCCCTGAAGCTTTCTTT.